Included here is one TCR beta chain sequence, with context. The antigen is not known. Time point here: cycle 4 day 1 (C4D1), after 6 weeks of nivolumab. After autologous stem cell transplantation all patients relapsed, and prior brentuximab vedotin exposure differed between cohorts. CDR3 size: 12 residues. Trimming took off 6 bases at V and 3 bases at J, with 6 bases between the two ends. The germline gives CDR1 SEHNR, CDR2 FQNEAQ (reference sequence). The protocol was immunoSEQ multiplex PCR, while the TCRdb copy is restricted to in-frame clones and leaves out a portion. The sample shows tens of thousands of clones, approximately 78% of them seen only once. This record belongs to a study of PD-1 blockade in classical Hodgkin lymphoma. Study results and caveats: Newly diagnosed patients reportedly had lower baseline TCR diversity than healthy donors.

The J gene is TRBJ1-5, the V gene TRBV7-9; D gene ambiguous. Material: peripheral blood mononuclear cells (PBMCs), obtained before the fourth cycle of nivolumab. The TCR comes from a human donor with classical Hodgkin lymphoma. In nucleotides, the CDR3 is TGTGCCAGCAGTGGGAACAATCAGCCCCAGCATTTT. The encoded protein is CASSGNNQPQHF.